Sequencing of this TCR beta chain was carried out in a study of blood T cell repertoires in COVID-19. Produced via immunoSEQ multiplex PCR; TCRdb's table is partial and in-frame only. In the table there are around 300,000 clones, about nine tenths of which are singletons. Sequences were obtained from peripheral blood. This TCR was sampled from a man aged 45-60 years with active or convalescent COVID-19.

The CDR3 sequence: CASSRETGVDGTDTQYF. The CDR3 DNA is TGTGCCAGCTCACGGGAAACCGGGGTCGATGGCACAGATACGCAGTATTTT. The V gene is TRBV18, the J gene TRBJ2-3, with TRBD2 as a possible D gene (5 bases). Germline assignment: CDR1 KGHSH and CDR2 LQKENI. The CDR3 runs to 17 residues. V gave up 4 bases and J gave up 1 base, with 18 bases separating them. Filled out from reference TRBV18 and TRBJ2-3, the complete variable domain reads NAGVMQNPRHLVRRRGQEARLRCSPMKGHSHVYWYRQLPEEGLKFMVYLQKENIIDESGMPKERFSAEFPKEGPSILRIQQVVRGDSAAYFCASSRETGVDGTDTQYFGPGTRLTVL.